One and the same sample provided the 18 T cell receptor beta chains below, sequenced in a study of blood T cell repertoires in COVID-19. Libraries were prepared by immunoSEQ multiplex PCR; TCRdb keeps only in-frame clonotypes and omits some of them. The table shows more than 150,000 clones, with about 81% occurring only once. Sequenced material: peripheral blood. Every receptor here comes from a man aged 30 to 45 with active or convalescent COVID-19.

This clone appeared a single time. The rearrangement links TRBV6-5 to TRBJ1-1; TRBD1 aligns across 7 bases. Trimming removed 7 bases from V and 3 bases from J; junction bases left unmatched: 11. The CDR3 loop spans 15 amino acids. From germline, CDR1 is MNHEY and CDR2 SVGAGI. The CDR3 is CASTRRGGGDTEAFF. The DNA for the CDR3 is TGTGCCAGCACCAGAAGAGGGGGCGGAGACACTGAAGCTTTCTTT.

This clone showed up just once. The chain joins TRBV9 to TRBJ2-5; TRBD2 matches 16 bases. Unmatched junction bases numbered 6, after V lost 7 bases and J lost 3 bases. This CDR3 is 16 amino acids long. CDR1 is SGDLS and CDR2 is YYNGEE in the germline V gene. The CDR3 here is CASAPGLAGGKETQYF. CDR3 DNA sequence: TGTGCCAGCGCCCCGGGACTAGCGGGAGGGAAAGAGACCCAGTACTTC.

The genes are TRBV6-5 and TRBJ2-7, with D hard to call. The CDR3 runs to 14 residues. The germline V gene encodes CDR1 MNHEY and CDR2 SVGAGI. V lost 4 bases and J 8 bases, leaving 18 bases between the germline ends. CDR3 nucleotides: TGTGCCAGCAGTTCACAGCTCCCCGATAGGAAGCAGTACTTC. Encoded protein: CASSSQLPDRKQYF.

In DNA, the CDR3 is TGTGCCAGCAGTCAGGACAGGGGAGGGAACTATGGCTACACCTTC. Its protein is CASSQDRGGNYGYTF. The chain carries TRBV25-1 and TRBJ1-2; 9 bases agree with TRBD1. This CDR3 has 15 amino acids. V lost 5 bases and J lost 2; bases outside the gene matches: 6. Germline lookup yields CDR1 MGHDK and CDR2 SYGVNS.

The rearrangement uses TRBV4-3 and TRBJ2-7; tentative D call: TRBD2 (6 bases). From germline, CDR1 is LGHNA and CDR2 YSLEER. The CDR3 covers 13 residues. Deletions cut 3 bases from V and 2 bases from J, with 8 bases between. CDR3 in amino acids: CASSHGLTYEQYF. As DNA, the CDR3 is TGCGCCAGCAGCCACGGACTAACCTACGAGCAGTACTTC.

V usage is TRBV4-1 and J usage is TRBJ2-3; 7 bases fit TRBD1. Germline values: CDR1 MGHRA, CDR2 YSYEKL. This CDR3 is built from 12 residues. The V and J ends lost 4 bases and 14 bases, in that order; junction bases with no gene match: 9. The CDR3 DNA reads as TGCGCCAGCAGCCGGCCCGGGACAGAACCGTATTTT. The encoded protein is CASSRPGTEPYF.

The chain employs TRBV6-5 and TRBJ1-1; possibly TRBD1 for D (6 bases). The CDR3 spans 14 residues. V lost 1 base and J lost 0, with 6 bases in between. CDR1 and CDR2 from the germline V gene are MNHEY and SVGAGI. The CDR3 DNA reads TGTGCCAGCAGTTACTGGGACATGAACACTGAAGCTTTCTTT. Protein product: CASSYWDMNTEAFF.

The chain has TRBV2 and TRBJ1-4; D gene uncertain. In germline, CDR1 is SNHLY, CDR2 FYNNEI. V was shortened by 8 bases and J by 8 bases, with 18 bases between the two germline ends. CDR3 length: 14 amino acids. The CDR3 loop is CASLGTLGREKLFF. In nucleotides, the CDR3 is TGTGCCAGCTTGGGCACCCTCGGTCGGGAAAAACTGTTTTTT.

V gene TRBV18 combines with J gene TRBJ2-3; the match to TRBD2 covers 15 bases. The V segment lost 5 bases and the J segment 2 bases; nucleotides outside the gene matches: 2. The CDR3 has 16 amino acids. Germline loops: CDR1 KGHSH, CDR2 LQKENI. CDR3 residues: CASSGLAGGPTDTQYF. The CDR3 region has the DNA TGTGCCAGCTCAGGACTAGCGGGGGGGCCCACAGATACGCAGTATTTT.

The V and J genes are TRBV5-4 and TRBJ2-1; TRBD2 agrees at 11 bases. Germline lookup yields CDR1 SGHNT and CDR2 YYREEE (reference sequence). V was pared by 2 bases and J by 3 bases, with 1 base of the junction left unmatched. The CDR3 consists of 15 residues. The CDR3, as DNA: TGTGCCAGCAGCTTTACTAGCGGGAGCTACAATGAGCAGTTCTTC. This gives the protein CASSFTSGSYNEQFF.

V usage is TRBV29-1 and J usage is TRBJ2-7; possibly TRBD1 for D (6 bases). Germline V lookup: CDR1 SQVTM, CDR2 ANQGSEA. Trimming pared 0 bases from V and 5 bases from J, leaving 17 bases between. The length of the CDR3 is 15 residues. The CDR3 coding sequence is TGCAGCGTTGAAGAAGGGGCACAGGGTAAGGACGAGCAGTACTTC. This gives the protein CSVEEGAQGKDEQYF.

The rearrangement joins TRBV2 to TRBJ2-5; weak D call: TRBD1 (5 bases). The germline V gene encodes CDR1 SNHLY and CDR2 FYNNEI. The V gene lost 4 bases and the J gene lost 3 bases, with 9 bases spanning the gap. This CDR3 region has 13 residues. The CDR3 loop reads CASSGQPKETQYF. For the CDR3, the DNA is TGTGCCAGCAGTGGACAGCCTAAAGAGACCCAGTACTTC.

This chain joins TRBV7-9 and TRBJ1-5; 10 bases are a match to TRBD1. The V segment lost 4 bases and the J segment 5 bases; nucleotides outside the gene matches: 8. The CDR3 is 16 residues long. Germline lookup yields CDR1 SEHNR and CDR2 FQNEAQ (reference sequence). The CDR3 DNA follows: TGTGCCAGCAGCTCCTACGAGGGACAGGGGTATCAGCCCCAGCATTTT. Protein: CASSSYEGQGYQPQHF.

This chain uses TRBV19 with TRBJ1-4; tentatively, D is TRBD1 (6 bases). V shed 9 bases and J shed 3 bases, with 11 bases lying between them. The V gene's germline CDR1 is LNHDA and CDR2 SQIVND (reference sequence). The length of the CDR3 is 13 residues. CDR3 in DNA: TGTGCCAGCAGGACAGACGCTAATGAAAAACTGTTTTTT. Protein sequence: CASRTDANEKLFF.

The chain joins TRBV4-2 to TRBJ1-2, with 8 bases fitting TRBD1. Trimming cost V 8 bases and J 4 bases; bases outside gene matches: 3. CDR1 and CDR2 (germline): LGHNA, YNFKEQ. This CDR3 comprises 12 residues. The CDR3 loop reads CASRDRGYGYTF. Written as DNA, the CDR3 is TGTGCCAGCCGTGACAGGGGCTATGGCTACACCTTC.

The rearrangement links TRBV5-1 to TRBJ2-3; D perhaps matches TRBD1 (6 bases). The V and J ends lost 2 bases and 1 base respectively, with 11 bases between them. The germline CDR1 and CDR2 sequences are SGHRS and YFSETQ. This CDR3 has 15 amino acids. The CDR3 region is CASSFRDTRTDTQYF. The CDR3 region has the DNA TGCGCCAGCAGCTTCCGGGACACTCGCACAGATACGCAGTATTTT.

This CDR3 reads CAWGDSWNYGYTF. The DNA of the CDR3 is TGTGCCTGGGGGGACAGCTGGAACTATGGCTACACCTTC. The chain recombines TRBV30 with TRBJ1-2, with TRBD1 identical over 7 bases. The CDR3 is made up of 13 amino acids. The V gene's germline CDR1 is GTSNPN and CDR2 SVGIG (reference sequence). J lost 2 bases, V lost 5 bases, and 5 bases had no gene match.

This chain links TRBV21-1 with TRBJ2-1; TRBD2 reflects the table's D call only, with no check against the DNA. TRBV21-1 is flagged as a pseudogene. The CDR3 contains 19 residues. The CDR3 DNA follows: TGTGCCAGCAGCAAGGGGGGGAGGCGTAGCGGGAGACAGAACAATGAGCAGTTCTTC. Its protein is CASSKGGRRSGRQNNEQFF.